These 30 T cell receptor beta chains came from one sample sequenced in a study of T-cell reconstitution after alpha-beta-depleted transplantation in children. Preparation of the TCRbeta library used unique molecular identifiers. TCRdb ran MiXCR on the PCR reads and lists one entry per CDR3 protein. The sample lists fewer than 550,000 distinct CDR3 sequences, about 17% occurring once. The sample here was PBMCs, mostly from graft donor cells, taken 360 days after TCRalphabeta/CD19-depleted stem cell transplant. The source is a boy in the first two years of life who had a stem cell transplant for Wiskott-Aldrich syndrome, so the T cells may come from the graft donor.

This clonotype was counted between two and nine times. The chain carries TRBV29-1 and TRBJ1-5, with D unresolved. From germline, CDR1 is SQVTM and CDR2 ANQGSEA. Trimming took off 5 bases at V and 6 bases at J, with 11 bases between the two ends. This CDR3 spans 12 amino acids. The CDR3 sequence is CSVMSAGQPQHF. The CDR3 bases are TGCAGCGTTATGAGCGCCGGTCAGCCCCAGCATTTT.

There are a few counts of this clonotype. The genes are TRBV27 and TRBJ1-6; TRBD1 agrees at 7 bases. Germline V gives CDR1 MNHEY, CDR2 SMNVEV (reference sequence). The V gene end was trimmed by 6 bases and the J gene end by 9 bases; junction bases not matched to a gene: 5. The CDR3 sequence is 13 residues long. CDR3 in DNA: TGTGCCAGCAGAAGACAGGGAAGTTCACCCCTCCACTTT. This translates into CASRRQGSSPLHF.

Many counts were recorded for this clonotype. The rearrangement uses TRBV12-3 or TRBV12-4 and TRBJ1-5; unclear D gene. V was clipped by 3 bases and J by 3 bases, with 9 bases between them. The CDR3 runs 14 residues. This CDR3 is CASSFKGNNQPQHF. In nucleotides, the CDR3 is TGTGCCAGCAGTTTTAAAGGGAACAATCAGCCCCAGCATTTT.

V gene TRBV2 combines with J gene TRBJ2-3; 7 bases are a match to TRBD2. The junction had 5 bases not matched to a gene; V was cut back by 5 bases and J by 0 bases. Germline CDR1 reads SNHLY; CDR2 reads FYNNEI. This CDR3 comprises 15 residues. In DNA form, the CDR3 reads TGTGCCAGCAGTTCGAGCGGGGTGAGCACAGATACGCAGTATTTT. Its translation is CASSSSGVSTDTQYF.

The DNA for the CDR3 is TGTGCCACCAGTGCGCGAAACTCTGGGGCCAACGTCCTGACTTTC. It codes for CATSARNSGANVLTF. This sequence joins TRBV24-1 and TRBJ2-6; no clear D gene. CDR1 and CDR2 from the germline V gene are KGHDR and SFDVKD. The germline V and J ends were trimmed by 5 bases and 0 bases, with 7 bases remaining between them. The CDR3 spans 15 residues.

The J gene is TRBJ2-2, the V gene TRBV10-3, with D tentatively TRBD2 (6 bases). The CDR3 loop spans 17 amino acids. Germline V gene lookup returns CDR1 ENHRY and CDR2 SYGVKD. Trimming took off 8 bases at V and 0 bases at J, with 19 bases between the two ends. CDR3 DNA sequence: TGTGCCATCGGCCCACGAACGGGAGTCCCGAACACCGGGGAGCTGTTTTTT. Protein sequence: CAIGPRTGVPNTGELFF.

This clonotype was detected only a few times. This chain connects TRBV5-1 to TRBJ2-7, with 11 bases that match TRBD1. With 3 bases clipped from V and 3 bases from J, the junction kept 8 bases outside the gene matches. CDR3 length: 16 amino acids. Germline CDR1 and CDR2: SGHRS and YFSETQ. The CDR3 loop is CASSSGQGAIRYEQYF. The CDR3 bases are TGCGCCAGCAGCTCCGGACAGGGGGCGATCCGCTACGAGCAGTACTTC. The entire variable domain, with the rest obtained from reference TRBV5-1 and TRBJ2-7, is as follows: KAGVTQTPRYLIKTRGQQVTLSCSPISGHRSVSWYQQTPGQGLQFLFEYFSETQRNKGNFPGRFSGRQFSNSRSEMNVSTLELGDSALYLCASSSGQGAIRYEQYFGPGTRLTVT.

This clonotype was seen only a few times. This rearrangement joins TRBV27 to TRBJ1-5; tentatively, D is TRBD1 (5 bases). The V and J ends lost 7 bases and 5 bases respectively, with 21 bases between them. CDR1 is MNHEY, CDR2 SMNVEV, per germline (reference sequence). This CDR3 spans 16 amino acids. The DNA of the CDR3 is TGTGCCAGCACCCGAAACGGGGGATTGGGATATCAGCCCCAGCATTTT. It encodes CASTRNGGLGYQPQHF.

This clonotype was picked up a small number of times. The V and J genes are TRBV11-2 and TRBJ2-1; 9 nucleotides match TRBD2. The CDR3 is 19 amino acids. The germline CDR1 and CDR2 sequences are SGHAT and FQNNGV. V gave up 4 bases and J gave up 9 bases; unmatched junction bases: 22. CDR3 protein: CASSYSSSWASGKNSEQFF. CDR3 in DNA: TGTGCCAGCAGCTATAGTAGTTCTTGGGCTAGCGGGAAGAACAGTGAGCAGTTCTTC.

This clonotype was seen at least ten times. The CDR3 reads CASSLAGTSGRDEQFF. In DNA form, the CDR3 reads TGTGCCAGCAGCTTAGCAGGGACTAGCGGGAGAGATGAGCAGTTCTTC. The gene calls are TRBV7-9 and TRBJ2-1; 14 nucleotides line up with TRBD2. The CDR3 length is 16 residues. CDR1 and CDR2 from the germline V gene are SEHNR and FQNEAQ (reference sequence). J was trimmed by 8 bases and V by 0 bases; bases with no gene match: 3.

In this sample, this clonotype turned up a few times. This rearrangement joins TRBV4-2 to TRBJ2-1; 13 positions match TRBD2. V shed 4 bases and J 3 bases; nucleotides not matched to a gene: 3. CDR1 is LGHNA, CDR2 YNFKEQ, per germline. There are 16 residues in the CDR3. The CDR3 region is CASSLGTSGDYNEQFF. CDR3 nucleotide sequence: TGTGCCAGCAGCCTGGGGACTAGCGGGGACTACAATGAGCAGTTCTTC.

The V gene is TRBV20-1, the J gene TRBJ2-1; D is undetermined. Looked up from germline, CDR1 is DFQATT and CDR2 is SNEGSKA (reference sequence). There are 11 residues in the CDR3. Trimming took off 2 bases at V and 7 bases at J, with 6 bases between the two ends. The CDR3 region has the DNA TGCAGTGCTAGACAGTTGAATGAGCAGTTCTTC. Amino acids: CSARQLNEQFF.

The genes are TRBV28 and TRBJ2-5; D is possibly TRBD2 (6 bases). The germline V gene has CDR1 MDHEN and CDR2 SYDVKM. V lost 6 bases and J lost 4, with 12 bases in between. The CDR3 loop spans 13 amino acids. The chain's CDR3 is CASRRTGVETQYF. The CDR3 DNA is TGTGCCAGCAGGCGGACGGGAGTAGAGACCCAGTACTTC.

This clonotype was seen only once. Germline is not matched at one junction end, which may reflect a read error. The V gene is TRBV28, the J gene TRBJ2-1; D is possibly TRBD2 (6 bases). Germline V gene data show CDR1 as MDHEN and CDR2 as SYDVKM. CDR3 length: 19 amino acids. The CDR3 reads CASSPSLAGAYLDYHEQFF. CDR3 in DNA: TGTGCCAGCAGTCCTTCGCTAGCCGGGGCCTACTTGGACTACCATGAGCAGTTCTTC.

The chain couples TRBV4-1 to TRBJ2-5; D gene unclear. The CDR3 totals 11 residues. V was shortened by 2 bases and J by 7 bases, with 5 bases between the two germline ends. Germline CDR1 and CDR2: MGHRA and YSYEKL. The CDR3 DNA reads TGCGCCAGCAGCCAACGGCGGACCCAGTACTTC. This encodes CASSQRRTQYF.

The CDR3 sequence: CSANSFSTYEQYF. In nucleotides, the CDR3 is TGCAGTGCTAACAGCTTTTCTACCTACGAGCAGTACTTC. This chain connects TRBV20-1 to TRBJ2-7; D ambiguous. CDR3 length: 13 amino acids. The V and J ends lost 4 bases and 2 bases respectively, with 12 bases between them. Germline CDR1 DFQATT, CDR2 SNEGSKA (reference sequence).

The V call is TRBV7-8, the J call TRBJ2-7, with 7 positions matching TRBD1. This CDR3 region has 15 residues. Germline lookup yields CDR1 SGHVS and CDR2 FQNEAQ. V dropped 1 base and J dropped 0; count of bases not matched to a gene: 3. Written as DNA, the CDR3 is TGTGCCAGCAGCTTAGATACAGGGGCCTCCTACGAGCAGTACTTC. It yields the protein CASSLDTGASYEQYF.

This clonotype was counted a few times. J is TRBJ2-2 and V is TRBV12-3 or TRBV12-4; D gene uncertain. The ends were cut back, 1 base at V and 3 bases at J, with 9 bases in the middle. The CDR3 contains 15 residues. The CDR3: CASSLVAVDTGELFF. The CDR3 DNA follows: TGTGCCAGCAGTTTAGTGGCGGTCGACACCGGGGAGCTGTTTTTT.

This clonotype was counted a few times. The chain recombines TRBV5-6 with TRBJ2-5, with D unclear. Per germline, CDR1 SGHDT and CDR2 YYEEEE. CDR3 length: 14 amino acids. Trimming cost V 0 bases and J 5 bases, with 11 bases left between them. CDR3 sequence: CASSLAMLGETQYF. The CDR3 DNA follows: TGTGCCAGCAGCTTGGCAATGTTGGGGGAGACCCAGTACTTC. Variable domain in full (rest from reference TRBV5-6 and TRBJ2-5): DAGVTQSPTHLIKTRGQQVTLRCSPKSGHDTVSWYQQALGQGPQFIFQYYEEEERQRGNFPDRFSGHQFPNYSSELNVNALLLGDSALYLCASSLAMLGETQYFGPGTRLLVL.

The chain is built from TRBV27 and TRBJ2-1; 7 bases fit TRBD2. This CDR3 has 17 residues. The ends lost 3 bases at V and 4 bases at J; junction bases unmatched: 12. CDR1 is MNHEY and CDR2 is SMNVEV in the germline V gene (reference sequence). The CDR3, as DNA: TGTGCCAGCAGTTTTATGGGGGGGAGAATCGGGTACAATGAGCAGTTCTTC. Amino acid sequence: CASSFMGGRIGYNEQFF.

The chain has TRBV19 and TRBJ2-6; TRBD1 is a possible D gene (5 bases). Germline loops: CDR1 LNHDA, CDR2 SQIVND (reference sequence). V shed 4 bases and J shed 0 bases, with 10 bases lying between them. This CDR3 spans 16 amino acids. CDR3 sequence (DNA): TGTGCCAGTAGTAGACAGCTTTCCTCTGGGGCCAACGTCCTGACTTTC. It encodes CASSRQLSSGANVLTF.

This clonotype was seen a handful of times. The chain is built from TRBV7-2 and TRBJ2-5; 9 bases agree with TRBD2. CDR3 length: 17 amino acids. V trimming: 1 base; J trimming: 2 bases; junction bases outside the gene matches: 8. Per the germline V gene, CDR1 is SGHTA and CDR2 is FQGNSA. The CDR3 DNA reads as TGTGCCAGCAGCTTAGGGGTGGCGGGGGGGAAACAAGAGACCCAGTACTTC. It yields the protein CASSLGVAGGKQETQYF.

The V and J genes are TRBV7-2 and TRBJ2-7, with D possibly being TRBD1 or TRBD2 (6 bases each). Deletions cut 3 bases from V and 5 bases from J, with 17 bases between. CDR3 length equals 15 residues. In germline, CDR1 is SGHTA, CDR2 FQGNSA. The CDR3 loop reads CASSFRSARGHEQYF. DNA for the CDR3: TGTGCCAGCAGCTTTAGGTCCGCTCGGGGGCACGAGCAGTACTTC.

V gene TRBV21-1 combines with J gene TRBJ2-7; TRBD2, the table's D call, was not compared with the DNA. TRBV21-1 represents a pseudogene. The CDR3 length is 21 residues. CDR3 coding DNA: TGTGCCAGCAGCAGATCCCCTTACAGGAAGAGGGGAGGGGATCCATCCTACGAGCAGTACTTC. Translating gives CASSRSPYRKRGGDPSYEQYF.

This clonotype was counted between two and nine times. CDR3 sequence reads: CASRKLAGGGQADTQYF. CDR3 DNA: TGTGCCAGCAGGAAACTAGCGGGAGGGGGCCAGGCAGATACGCAGTATTTT. This chain uses TRBV6-1 with TRBJ2-3; 13 bases fit TRBD2. The CDR3 has 17 residues. V lost 6 bases, J lost 4 bases, and 10 bases stayed unmatched. The V gene's germline CDR1 is MNHNS and CDR2 SASEGT.

Only a few counts were recorded for this clonotype. The chain recombines TRBV20-1 with TRBJ1-5; no reliable D call. Germline CDR1 DFQATT, CDR2 SNEGSKA (reference sequence). The CDR3 extends over 14 amino acids. V dropped 6 bases and J dropped 0 bases, with 12 bases sitting between them. CDR3 sequence (DNA): TGCAGTGCGGAGCCCGACCGTAGCAATCAGCCCCAGCATTTT. It codes for CSAEPDRSNQPQHF.

This clonotype was counted only a few times. This sequence joins TRBV7-9 and TRBJ1-1, with D perhaps TRBD1 (5 bases). Trimming took 3 bases from V and 3 from J, leaving 17 bases between them. CDR1 and CDR2 from the germline V gene are SEHNR and FQNEAQ (reference sequence). This CDR3 has 16 residues. CDR3 loop: CASSFLGGTGDTEAFF. DNA of the CDR3: TGTGCCAGCAGCTTTTTGGGGGGAACCGGAGACACTGAAGCTTTCTTT.

This clonotype was counted only a few times. The chain employs TRBV5-1 and TRBJ2-2; 11 nucleotides line up with TRBD1. The V segment lost 4 bases and the J segment 2 bases; nucleotides outside the gene matches: 4. CDR3 length: 16 amino acids. The germline CDR1 and CDR2 sequences are SGHRS and YFSETQ. DNA for the CDR3: TGCGCCAGCAGCACACGGACAGGGGGCAACACCGGGGAGCTGTTTTTT. It translates to CASSTRTGGNTGELFF.

This clonotype was observed a few times. The chain couples TRBV24-1 to TRBJ2-1; D is unresolved. Trimming left V 4 bases short and J 6 bases short, with 15 bases between. Looked up from germline, CDR1 is KGHDR and CDR2 is SFDVKD. The CDR3 spans 15 residues. The chain's CDR3 is CATSEKGLKGNEQFF. The CDR3 DNA reads TGTGCCACCAGTGAAAAAGGCCTAAAGGGCAATGAGCAGTTCTTC.

The V call is TRBV15, the J call TRBJ2-5, with D tentatively TRBD1 (5 bases). Trimming removed 6 bases from V and 3 bases from J, with 17 bases in between. This CDR3 spans 15 amino acids. The V gene's germline CDR1 is LNHNV and CDR2 YYDKDF (reference sequence). The CDR3 loop is CATRKWGQGKETQYF. In DNA, the CDR3 is TGTGCCACCAGAAAATGGGGCCAGGGAAAAGAGACCCAGTACTTC.